A single sample gave rise to the 8 T cell receptor beta chains below, sequenced in a study of cytomegalovirus exposure and HLA in healthy donors. The primer mix had 60 Vbeta and 13 Jbeta primers. This table comes from immunoSEQ multiplex PCR, and its TCRdb copy is limited to in-frame clones, with some not included. Seen here are a few hundred thousand clones, around 81% observed once, and the top ten hold 10% to 13%. Sequenced input: PBMCs. These receptors were collected from a woman between 45 and 60 years old in good health and CMV-seropositive.

V usage is TRBV6-5 and J usage is TRBJ1-2, with 7 bases identical to TRBD1. V lost 0 bases to trimming and J lost 8 bases; unmatched junction nucleotides: 12. In germline, CDR1 is MNHEY, CDR2 SVGAGI. The CDR3 covers 16 residues. CDR3 residues: CASSYSGAGGRRGYTF. In nucleotides, the CDR3 is TGTGCCAGCAGTTACTCAGGGGCAGGGGGGAGAAGGGGCTACACCTTC.

V usage is TRBV7-2 and J usage is TRBJ1-4; tentatively, D is TRBD1 (5 bases). Germline V gene lookup returns CDR1 SGHTA and CDR2 FQGNSA. This CDR3 region has 16 residues. The ends were cut back, 2 bases at V and 1 base at J, with 11 bases in the middle. Here the CDR3 reads CASSLRPRGTNEKLFF. CDR3 nucleotides: TGTGCCAGCAGCTTAAGGCCTAGGGGAACTAATGAAAAACTGTTTTTT. Complete variable domain (other parts from reference TRBV7-2 and TRBJ1-4): GAGVSQSPSNKVTEKGKDVELRCDPISGHTALYWYRQSLGQGLEFLIYFQGNSAPDKSGLPSDRFSAERTGGSVSTLTIQRTQQEDSAVYLCASSLRPRGTNEKLFFGSGTQLSVL.

The chain couples TRBV7-3 to TRBJ1-1; 7 nucleotides line up with TRBD1. The junction had 7 bases not matched to a gene; V was cut back by 5 bases and J by 4 bases. CDR3 size: 14 residues. Germline V gene data show CDR1 as SGHTA and CDR2 as FQGTGA. The CDR3 sequence: CASSRDREGTEAFF. CDR3 nucleotide sequence: TGTGCCAGCAGCCGAGACAGGGAAGGCACTGAAGCTTTCTTT.

On this clone: The same CDR3 can be traced to other DNA sequences in this sample. V gene TRBV9 combines with J gene TRBJ1-6; D unclear. V lost 0 bases and J 7 bases, leaving 11 bases between the germline ends. This CDR3 comprises 15 residues. CDR1 is SGDLS, CDR2 YYNGEE, per germline. For the CDR3, the DNA is TGTGCCAGCAGCGTAGACGGCCGAGGAAATTCACCCCTCCACTTT. This sequence encodes CASSVDGRGNSPLHF.

The count of this clone is one. The J gene is TRBJ1-2, the V gene TRBV7-8; 7 bases fit TRBD1. CDR3 length: 17 amino acids. The germline V gene has CDR1 SGHVS and CDR2 FQNEAQ. Unmatched junction bases numbered 22, after V lost 7 bases and J lost 8 bases. Here the CDR3 reads CASKVAPRSEGAGGYTF. DNA of the CDR3: TGTGCCAGCAAGGTCGCCCCAAGGTCGGAGGGGGCGGGAGGCTACACCTTC.

The chain carries TRBV6-1 and TRBJ1-3; 7 bases fit TRBD1. Germline loops: CDR1 MNHNS, CDR2 SASEGT. V shed 4 bases, J shed 6 bases, and the junction held 18 bases outside the gene matches. The length of the CDR3 is 18 residues. In DNA, the CDR3 is TGTGCCAGCAGTGCCCGCGGGACAGCGACTCAGGTCTTAAACACCATATATTTT. Its protein product is CASSARGTATQVLNTIYF.

The CDR3 DNA is TGCGCCAGCAGCTTATCCGGGACAGGAAATGAAAAACTGTTTTTT. Amino acid sequence: CASSLSGTGNEKLFF. The chain links TRBV5-1 to TRBJ1-4; TRBD1 agrees at 8 bases. V lost 2 bases, J lost 5 bases, and 5 bases stayed unmatched. This CDR3 is 15 amino acids long. Germline V CDR1 and CDR2: SGHRS, YFSETQ.

The chain joins TRBV6-1 to TRBJ2-7, with TRBD1 identical over 7 bases. Germline trimming cut 3 bases from V and 0 bases from J; bases unmatched to any gene: 5. CDR1 and CDR2 (germline): MNHNS, SASEGT. The CDR3 is made up of 15 amino acids. In nucleotides, the CDR3 is TGTGCCAGCAGTGAGGACCGGGACAGCTCCTACGAGCAGTACTTC. Amino acid sequence: CASSEDRDSSYEQYF.